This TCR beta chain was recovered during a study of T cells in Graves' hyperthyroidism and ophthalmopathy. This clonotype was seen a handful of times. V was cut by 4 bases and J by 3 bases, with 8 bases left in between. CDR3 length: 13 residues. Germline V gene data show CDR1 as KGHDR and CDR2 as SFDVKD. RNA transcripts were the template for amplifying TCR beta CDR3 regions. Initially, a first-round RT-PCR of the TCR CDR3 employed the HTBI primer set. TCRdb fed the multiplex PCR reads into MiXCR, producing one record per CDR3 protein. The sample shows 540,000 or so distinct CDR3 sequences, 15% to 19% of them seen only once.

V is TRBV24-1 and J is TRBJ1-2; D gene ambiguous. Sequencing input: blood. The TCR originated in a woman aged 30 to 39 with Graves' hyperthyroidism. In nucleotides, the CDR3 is TGTGCCACCAGTGACCCTACAGACTATGGCTACACCTTC. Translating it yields CATSDPTDYGYTF.